The 14 T cell receptor beta chains below come from one sample, sequenced in a study of human T cells and chemical hapten exposure. Time point indicated: patch test 2, 6 weeks after DPC sensitization. Regarding treatment: therapeutic diphenylcyclopropenone sensitization with weekly scalp DPC. The study extracted total RNA from unfractionated whole blood. TCRdb called the RACE reads again in MiXCR, with one record for every CDR3 protein. This table holds around 42,000 distinct CDR3 sequences, approximately 9.6% found once. Specimen: whole blood, collected in connection with sensitization to the hapten diphenylcyclopropenone (DPC). These receptors all come from a woman in her thirties with alopecia areata. Some clones in this sample may be carry-over from other donors' samples.

The sample holds many counts of this clonotype. This sequence joins TRBV20-1 and TRBJ1-1; no clear D. The CDR3 has 12 amino acids. The V end was cut by 5 bases, the J end by 4 bases, with 11 bases between. CDR1 is DFQATT and CDR2 is SNEGSKA in the germline V gene (reference sequence). Here the CDR3 reads CSAQVGFTEAFF. The CDR3 DNA follows: TGCAGTGCTCAGGTGGGGTTCACTGAAGCTTTCTTT.

This clonotype came up a few times. The genes are TRBV4-2 and TRBJ2-3; D not certain. V lost 5 bases and J lost 5, with 5 bases in between. This CDR3 is built from 11 residues. Germline V gene data show CDR1 as LGHNA and CDR2 as YNFKEQ. CDR3 region: CASSIGDTQYF. In DNA, the CDR3 is TGTGCCAGCAGCATCGGAGATACGCAGTATTTT.

This clonotype came up a few times. The chain links TRBV7-9 to TRBJ1-5; a possible D gene is TRBD1 (5 bases). In germline, CDR1 is SEHNR, CDR2 FQNEAQ (reference sequence). This CDR3 contains 15 residues. V was clipped by 5 bases and J by 7 bases, with 18 bases between them. In nucleotides, the CDR3 is TGTGCCAGCAGCCAGGCACAGGTCCTCGGGCAGCCCCAGCATTTT. Encoded protein: CASSQAQVLGQPQHF.

This clonotype showed up just a few times. V and J are TRBV27 and TRBJ1-1; 7 bases are a match to TRBD1. The germline gives CDR1 MNHEY, CDR2 SMNVEV (reference sequence). The V and J ends lost 5 bases and 10 bases, in that order; junction bases with no gene match: 13. The CDR3 sequence is 14 residues long. This chain's CDR3 is CASSPQGSGLGAFF. In DNA, the CDR3 is TGTGCCAGCAGTCCACAGGGGTCAGGGCTTGGAGCTTTCTTT.

This clonotype was observed at least ten times. This chain uses TRBV28 with TRBJ1-5; D remains unclear. This CDR3 has 15 amino acids. V lost 6 bases to trimming and J lost 5 bases, with 17 bases between them. Per the germline V gene, CDR1 is MDHEN and CDR2 is SYDVKM. CDR3 sequence (DNA): TGTGCCAGCAGCCCTAGGCTAGGCAGCCATCAGCCCCAGCATTTT. It encodes CASSPRLGSHQPQHF.

The V call is TRBV30, the J call TRBJ1-6, with 8 bases lining up with TRBD1. The CDR3 sequence is 14 residues long. The ends lost 1 base at V and 8 bases at J; junction bases unmatched: 4. CDR1 and CDR2 (germline): GTSNPN, SVGIG (reference sequence). CDR3 in DNA: TGTGCCTGGAGTGAGGGACAGGCGCATTCACCCCTCCACTTT. It specifies CAWSEGQAHSPLHF.

The chain combines TRBV29-1 with TRBJ1-1, with D unresolved. Germline V gene data show CDR1 as SQVTM and CDR2 as ANQGSEA. V shed 2 bases and J shed 0 bases, with 7 bases lying between them. This CDR3 is 13 amino acids long. CDR3 DNA sequence: TGCAGCGTTGAACCCCTTCTGAACACTGAAGCTTTCTTT. This gives the protein CSVEPLLNTEAFF.

V and J are TRBV12-3 or TRBV12-4 and TRBJ2-1; D perhaps matches TRBD2 (6 bases). The germline V and J ends were trimmed by 5 bases and 4 bases, with 9 bases remaining between them. This CDR3 has 13 amino acids. CDR3 region: CASSPGEYNEQFF. The CDR3 nucleotides are TGTGCCAGCAGTCCGGGGGAATACAATGAGCAGTTCTTC.

This clonotype was observed many times. The chain employs TRBV7-6 and TRBJ1-4, with 7 bases lining up with TRBD1. CDR1 SGHVS and CDR2 FNYEAQ come from the germline V gene. The CDR3 consists of 15 residues. The V gene end was trimmed by 4 bases and the J gene end by 3 bases; junction bases not matched to a gene: 5. In DNA form, the CDR3 reads TGTGCCAGCAGCTCCGAGGGGGCGCCTAATGAAAAACTGTTTTTT. This translates into CASSSEGAPNEKLFF.

The chain carries TRBV6-5 and TRBJ2-7, with 8 bases fitting TRBD1. The CDR3 contains 13 residues. V was pared by 10 bases and J by 3 bases, with 8 bases of the junction left unmatched. In germline, CDR1 is MNHEY, CDR2 SVGAGI. The DNA of the CDR3 is TGTGCCACCAGGGCAGGGGGCGGCTACGAGCAGTACTTC. This gives the protein CATRAGGGYEQYF.

In this sample, this clonotype turned up many times. The V gene is TRBV5-1, the J gene TRBJ2-5; no definite D call. Germline-derived CDR1 and CDR2 are SGHRS and YFSETQ. The CDR3 contains 14 residues. The V and J ends lost 4 bases and 2 bases respectively, with 12 bases between them. The CDR3: CASSRPGRQETQYF. CDR3 coding DNA: TGCGCCAGCAGCCGCCCCGGACGTCAAGAGACCCAGTACTTC.

This clonotype showed up many times. The J gene is TRBJ1-4, the V gene TRBV6-5, with D perhaps TRBD1 (5 bases). Germline V gene sequence: CDR1 MNHEY, CDR2 SVGAGI. With 5 bases removed from V and 8 bases from J, the gap between germline ends came to 15 bases. The CDR3 length is 14 residues. The CDR3 bases are TGTGCCAGCAGTCGAGTCGGGGGAGGGGAAAAACTGTTTTTT. Translated, it gives CASSRVGGGEKLFF.

V is TRBV6-6 and J is TRBJ1-2; D is possibly TRBD1 (5 bases). There are 13 residues in the CDR3. The V end lost 7 bases, the J end lost 4 bases, and 13 bases lay between the germline ends. CDR1 MNHNY and CDR2 SVGAGI come from the germline V gene (reference sequence). The CDR3 region is CASTVGGSYGYTF. CDR3 DNA sequence: TGTGCCAGCACCGTCGGGGGGAGCTATGGCTACACCTTC.

The rearrangement joins TRBV7-2 to TRBJ2-7; D not resolved. CDR1 is SGHTA, CDR2 FQGNSA, per germline. The CDR3 length is 14 residues. V was shortened by 5 bases and J by 0 bases, with 11 bases between the two germline ends. Written as DNA, the CDR3 is TGTGCCAGCAGCCGTGAACCGAGCTCCTACGAGCAGTACTTC. Amino acids: CASSREPSSYEQYF.